Below, one TCR beta chain is given with its context. Its antigen is not known. The data belong to a study of lymphopenia after photon versus proton radiotherapy. The study's findings and limits: Photon-treated patients lost naive T cells and TCR diversity; proton-treated stayed stable. Survival link was tested only in deceased patients; proton benefit remains a possibility. Larger post-nadir TCR diversity loss correlated inversely with survival in deceased patients. After the lymphocyte nadir, photon-treated repertoires showed oligoclonal expansion, especially of CD8+ Temra cells.

The assay was immunoSEQ multiplex PCR, and TCRdb's table has in-frame clones only and misses some. The data hold tens of thousands of clones, with 90% to 95% observed a single time. The CDR3 has 14 residues. Germline-derived CDR1 and CDR2 are SGHRS and YFSETQ. V lost 2 bases and J 2 bases, leaving 11 bases between the germline ends. The sequenced sample was peripheral blood, obtained from a patient treated with photon-based radiotherapy. The clonotype originates from a woman between 45 and 60 years old with cholangiocarcinoma. The rearrangement links TRBV5-1 to TRBJ2-7; TRBD2 might be the D (6 bases). The CDR3 DNA is TGCGCCAGCAGCTTCGGAGGGTCTCCCTACGAGCAGTACTTC. Translated, it gives CASSFGGSPYEQYF.